This TCR beta chain stems from a study of shared clonotypes between healthy human individuals. Study results and limitations: Researchers sampled only blood; tissue repertoires likely differ.

Trimming cost V 2 bases and J 3 bases, with 5 bases left between them. Germline CDR1 reads SGHTA; CDR2 reads FQGNSA. The CDR3 is made up of 13 amino acids. A word on this clone: Its specificity is unknown.

Approximately 30,000 T cell genomes (around 0.2 ug DNA) went into each sorted-subset replicate. Sequenced by immunoSEQ multiplex PCR; TCRdb stores in-frame clones only, minus some. The table lists some 2,000,000 clones, 95% of them singletons. The study drew all its donors from Caucasian adults living in Nashville, Tennessee. This TCR was sampled from a man aged 18 to 35 in good health. The gene calls are TRBV7-2 and TRBJ1-5; unclear D gene. Sequencing was performed on naive CD4+ T cells sorted from blood. Subset indicated: CD45RA+ positively selected. CDR3 protein: CASSLLANQPQHF. For the CDR3, the DNA is TGTGCCAGCAGCTTATTGGCCAATCAGCCCCAGCATTTT.